These 32 T cell receptor beta chains were sequenced from one sample in a study of response to subunit inactivated influenza vaccine. TCRdb itself ran the RT-PCR reads through MiXCR, one entry per CDR3 protein. Of fewer than 700,000 distinct CDR3 sequences in the sample, 10% to 15% were seen once. This material consisted of PBMCs from blood, taken 45 days after vaccination. The receptor source for this set is a man aged 50-59 years who received an inactivated influenza vaccine.

This clonotype appeared a few times. V is TRBV25-1 and J is TRBJ2-3; D tentatively fits TRBD1 or TRBD2 (5 bases each). The CDR3 spans 14 residues. From germline, CDR1 is MGHDK and CDR2 SYGVNS. The V end was cut by 6 bases, the J end by 5 bases, with 15 bases between. CDR3 bases: TGTGCCAGCAGAACCGGGGCCCAGGGAGATACGCAGTATTTT. Its translation: CASRTGAQGDTQYF.

This clonotype was detected only a few times. The rearrangement joins TRBV7-9 to TRBJ2-7; tentative D call: TRBD1 (5 bases). Trimming shortened V by 2 bases and J by 11 bases, and 10 bases separated the two germline ends. CDR1 is SEHNR, CDR2 FQNEAQ, per germline (reference sequence). CDR3 size: 11 residues. CDR3 nucleotides: TGTGCCAGCAGCTTAACAGGTCCAAAGTACTTC. Translation gives CASSLTGPKYF. The whole variable domain, filled in from reference TRBV7-9 and TRBJ2-7, reads DTGVSQNPRHKITKRGQNVTFRCDPISEHNRLYWYRQTLGQGPEFLTYFQNEAQLEKSRLLSDRFSAERPKGSFSTLEIQRTEQGDSAMYLCASSLTGPKYFGPGTRLTVT.

The chain has TRBV28 and TRBJ2-3, with D unclear. V shed 5 bases and J shed 6 bases, with 9 bases lying between them. Germline lookup yields CDR1 MDHEN and CDR2 SYDVKM. This CDR3 region has 12 residues. CDR3 in amino acids: CASSVAVDTQYF. The CDR3 DNA reads TGTGCCAGCAGTGTAGCCGTTGATACGCAGTATTTT.

The chain employs TRBV12-3 or TRBV12-4 and TRBJ1-2; D is unclear. The CDR3 has 15 residues. V lost 3 bases and J 5 bases, leaving 16 bases between the germline ends. As DNA, the CDR3 is TGTGCCAGCAGTTTCCTTCGGGGTCAAGGGTATGGCTACACCTTC. Encoded protein: CASSFLRGQGYGYTF.

V and J are TRBV29-1 and TRBJ2-7, with TRBD2 as a possible D gene (6 bases). The CDR3 runs 16 residues. CDR1 SQVTM and CDR2 ANQGSEA come from the germline V gene. The V end was cut by 4 bases, the J end by 3 bases, with 22 bases between. In DNA form, the CDR3 reads TGCAGCGTTGTCAGGGCAAACTGGGGGGAGAGCTACGAGCAGTACTTC. This codes for CSVVRANWGESYEQYF.

This clonotype was counted between two and nine times. The chain joins TRBV7-9 to TRBJ2-7, with 8 bases identical to TRBD1. The CDR3 covers 15 residues. V shed 5 bases, J shed 0 bases, and the junction held 6 bases outside the gene matches. Germline CDR1 reads SEHNR; CDR2 reads FQNEAQ (reference sequence). The CDR3 protein is CASSADRGLSYEQYF. CDR3 nucleotide sequence: TGTGCCAGCAGCGCAGACAGGGGTCTCTCCTACGAGCAGTACTTC.

This clonotype was counted ten times or more. This chain uses TRBV28 with TRBJ2-7, with 10 bases lining up with TRBD2. Germline CDR1 reads MDHEN; CDR2 reads SYDVKM. This CDR3 has 14 amino acids. The V gene end was trimmed by 7 bases and the J gene end by 2 bases; junction bases not matched to a gene: 5. As DNA, the CDR3 is TGTGCCAGCACCCAGACTAGCGGGCCCTACGAGCAGTACTTC. Encoded protein: CASTQTSGPYEQYF. The variable domain in full, completed from reference TRBV28 and TRBJ2-7, reads DVKVTQSSRYLVKRTGEKVFLECVQDMDHENMFWYRQDPGLGLRLIYFSYDVKMKEKGDIPEGYSVSREKKERFSLILESASTNQTSMYLCASTQTSGPYEQYFGPGTRLTVT.

J is TRBJ2-1 and V is TRBV5-1; 10 bases line up with TRBD1. The CDR3 sequence is 15 residues long. Germline-derived CDR1 and CDR2 are SGHRS and YFSETQ. V dropped 3 bases and J dropped 7; count of bases not matched to a gene: 7. The CDR3 region is CASSSQGQGPNEQFF. The DNA for the CDR3 is TGCGCCAGCAGCTCTCAGGGACAGGGGCCTAATGAGCAGTTCTTC.

In regard to this clonotype: The junction differs from germline at one of its ends, possibly a read error. The chain recombines TRBV7-9 with TRBJ2-7, with D tentatively TRBD1 (5 bases). CDR3 length: 16 residues. Germline loops: CDR1 SEHNR, CDR2 FQNEAQ (reference sequence). The DNA for the CDR3 is TGTGCCTGCAGCCCCGGCTGGACAACACACCTCTACGAGCAGTACTTC. This translates into CACSPGWTTHLYEQYF.

V is TRBV12-3 or TRBV12-4 and J is TRBJ2-5; D possibly corresponds to TRBD1 (5 bases). V was pared by 4 bases and J by 5 bases, with 17 bases between. There are 15 residues in the CDR3. The CDR3 reads CASSSHPTVRETQYF. Here the CDR3 DNA reads TGTGCCAGCAGTTCTCACCCGACAGTCCGGGAGACCCAGTACTTC.

This clonotype was picked up a small number of times. J is TRBJ2-3 and V is TRBV5-1, with TRBD2 as a possible D gene (6 bases). The ends were cut back, 0 bases at V and 0 bases at J, with 11 bases in the middle. Germline CDR1 reads SGHRS; CDR2 reads YFSETQ. The length of the CDR3 is 16 residues. The CDR3 bases are TGCGCCAGCAGCTTGGAAGTTAGCGGTAGCACAGATACGCAGTATTTT. Translated: CASSLEVSGSTDTQYF.

This clonotype was seen a handful of times. V is TRBV7-2 and J is TRBJ2-3, with 9 nucleotides matching TRBD1. After removal of 5 bases from V and 5 bases from J, the junction contained 5 bases not matched to a gene. Germline CDR1 reads SGHTA; CDR2 reads FQGNSA. The CDR3 is 14 amino acids. The CDR3 here is CASSVGQGRDTQYF. The DNA for the CDR3 is TGTGCCAGCAGCGTGGGACAGGGTAGAGATACGCAGTATTTT.

This clonotype was seen a few times. The rearrangement uses TRBV4-3 and TRBJ2-1; D is uncertain. The CDR3 is 14 amino acids. V was clipped by 0 bases and J by 10 bases, with 13 bases between them. Germline CDR1 reads LGHNA; CDR2 reads YSLEER. Here the CDR3 DNA reads TGCGCCAGCAGCCAAGAAAATTGGAGTGGCGAGCAGTTCTTC. Translated: CASSQENWSGEQFF.

This clonotype was seen at least ten times. The V gene is TRBV12-3 or TRBV12-4, the J gene TRBJ2-3; 8 bases fit TRBD2. The CDR3 sequence is 15 residues long. V shed 5 bases and J 0 bases; nucleotides not matched to a gene: 4. The CDR3 DNA sequence: TGTGCCAGCAGTCCAAGCGGGGGAAGCACAGATACGCAGTATTTT. As protein: CASSPSGGSTDTQYF.

The chain carries TRBV5-1 and TRBJ1-2; 8 bases are a match to TRBD1. The CDR3 loop spans 15 amino acids. V shed 0 bases, J shed 4 bases, and the junction held 5 bases outside the gene matches. Germline loops: CDR1 SGHRS, CDR2 YFSETQ. CDR3 DNA sequence: TGCGCCAGCAGCTTGGACGGACAGGGAGCCTATGGCTACACCTTC. Its protein is CASSLDGQGAYGYTF.

In this sample, this clonotype turned up a few times. The chain uses TRBV11-2 and TRBJ2-3, with 8 positions matching TRBD2. This CDR3 is built from 18 residues. Trimming removed 5 bases from V and 4 bases from J; junction bases left unmatched: 17. Germline CDR1 and CDR2: SGHAT and FQNNGV. CDR3 loop: CASSRAELADGLADTQYF. DNA for the CDR3: TGTGCCAGCAGCCGAGCCGAACTAGCGGACGGTTTGGCAGATACGCAGTATTTT.

In this sample, this clonotype turned up many times. The CDR3 DNA is TGTGCCAGCAGCTTAGCATTTACCCGCGACATCGATGAAAAACTGTTTTTT. Translating it yields CASSLAFTRDIDEKLFF. The genes are TRBV11-2 and TRBJ1-4; D is ambiguous. The CDR3 is 17 residues long. Trimming shortened V by 1 base and J by 6 bases, and 18 bases separated the two germline ends. The V gene's germline CDR1 is SGHAT and CDR2 FQNNGV.

In this sample, this clonotype turned up many times. V usage is TRBV20-1 and J usage is TRBJ2-3; TRBD2 is a possible D gene (5 bases). V was shortened by 6 bases and J by 2 bases, with 15 bases between the two germline ends. The CDR3 spans 14 residues. The germline CDR1 and CDR2 sequences are DFQATT and SNEGSKA (reference sequence). The CDR3 sequence is CSAGVEGYTDTQYF. The CDR3 nucleotides read TGCAGTGCCGGGGTTGAGGGATACACAGATACGCAGTATTTT.

In its sample, this clonotype was seen a few times. The chain recombines TRBV29-1 with TRBJ1-5, with 7 bases that match TRBD1. Germline values: CDR1 SQVTM, CDR2 ANQGSEA. V shed 2 bases and J 1 base; nucleotides not matched to a gene: 2. The CDR3 spans 14 residues. The CDR3 protein is CSVEIQGSNQPQHF. CDR3 coding DNA: TGCAGCGTTGAAATACAGGGGAGCAATCAGCCCCAGCATTTT.

This clonotype was counted between two and nine times. The chain couples TRBV6-5 to TRBJ1-3, with 7 positions matching TRBD1. Germline assignment: CDR1 MNHEY and CDR2 SVGAGI. CDR3 length: 15 residues. Losses at the gene ends were 5 bases for V and 4 bases for J; bases not matched to a gene: 8. The DNA for the CDR3 is TGTGCCAGCAGTAACCGACAGGGTCGGGGAAACACCATATATTTT. As protein: CASSNRQGRGNTIYF.

This clonotype was seen only a few times. The rearrangement uses TRBV4-3 and TRBJ1-5; D may be TRBD1 (6 bases). The CDR3 contains 15 residues. V was pared by 0 bases and J by 6 bases, with 12 bases between. In germline, CDR1 is LGHNA, CDR2 YSLEER. The CDR3: CASSQDPGVGQPQHF. DNA of the CDR3: TGCGCCAGCAGCCAAGATCCAGGGGTGGGTCAGCCCCAGCATTTT.

A few counts support this clonotype. The chain links TRBV7-2 to TRBJ2-5; D call uncertain. The CDR3 length is 12 residues. Trimming took off 8 bases at V and 4 bases at J, with 11 bases between the two ends. Germline loops: CDR1 SGHTA, CDR2 FQGNSA. The CDR3 DNA reads TGTGCCAGCGCCGCGACCCCAGAGACCCAGTACTTC. Its protein is CASAATPETQYF.

This clonotype was seen a handful of times. V gene TRBV7-9 combines with J gene TRBJ2-1; D gene unclear. Trimming took 2 bases from V and 8 from J, leaving 13 bases between them. CDR1 SEHNR and CDR2 FQNEAQ come from the germline V gene (reference sequence). The CDR3 spans 14 residues. CDR3 sequence: CASSLSLVGHEQFF. In DNA form, the CDR3 reads TGTGCCAGCAGCTTAAGTTTAGTCGGGCATGAGCAGTTCTTC.

The gene calls are TRBV20-1 and TRBJ2-1; no reliable D call. Germline CDR1 and CDR2: DFQATT and SNEGSKA (reference sequence). Trimming took 6 bases from V and 6 from J, leaving 18 bases between them. The CDR3 runs to 14 residues. For the CDR3, the DNA is TGCAGTGCCCCCAGGCGGCCCCCTGCCAATGAGCAGTTCTTC. Encoded protein: CSAPRRPPANEQFF.

Many counts were recorded for this clonotype. J is TRBJ2-3 and V is TRBV29-1; 8 bases are shared with TRBD1. The CDR3 runs 14 residues. Germline loops: CDR1 SQVTM, CDR2 ANQGSEA. The V gene end was trimmed by 6 bases and the J gene end by 3 bases; junction bases not matched to a gene: 8. Written as DNA, the CDR3 is TGCAGCGTCGGAACAGGGGGTTCTACAGATACGCAGTATTTT. It yields the protein CSVGTGGSTDTQYF.

A few counts support this clonotype. The rearrangement uses TRBV25-1 and TRBJ2-3; D possibly corresponds to TRBD2 (6 bases). The CDR3 runs to 12 residues. Germline-derived CDR1 and CDR2 are MGHDK and SYGVNS. V was trimmed by 4 bases and J by 4 bases, leaving 6 bases between them. CDR3 coding DNA: TGTGCCAGCAGTGGCGGGGCAGATACGCAGTATTTT. Translated, it gives CASSGGADTQYF.

This clonotype was counted a few times. The V and J genes are TRBV20-1 and TRBJ2-1, with D possibly being TRBD2 (5 bases). V shed 5 bases and J shed 4 bases, with 9 bases lying between them. Germline CDR1 reads DFQATT; CDR2 reads SNEGSKA (reference sequence). CDR3 length: 12 residues. The CDR3 is CSAAPGYNEQFF. The CDR3 DNA follows: TGCAGTGCTGCCCCGGGGTACAATGAGCAGTTCTTC.

This clonotype was seen more than once but under ten times. The rearrangement links TRBV5-6 to TRBJ2-7, with D tentatively TRBD1 (6 bases). V gave up 0 bases and J gave up 4 bases, with 14 bases separating them. The germline V gene encodes CDR1 SGHDT and CDR2 YYEEEE. The CDR3 has 15 amino acids. The CDR3 loop is CASSLEDSSFYEQYF. The CDR3 nucleotides are TGTGCCAGCAGCTTGGAGGACAGTTCATTTTACGAGCAGTACTTC.

The chain joins TRBV24-1 to TRBJ2-7; 7 nucleotides align to TRBD2. This CDR3 is 13 amino acids long. Trimming took 8 bases from V and 6 from J; bases not matched to a gene: 9. CDR1 KGHDR and CDR2 SFDVKD come from the germline V gene. This CDR3 is CATKAPGGSEQYF. The CDR3 DNA reads as TGTGCCACCAAGGCTCCGGGGGGATCCGAGCAGTACTTC.

This clonotype appeared many times. The DNA for the CDR3 is TGTGCCAGCAGCCCGACGGGACCTCCGAGCCAAGAGACCCAGTACTTC. Its protein product is CASSPTGPPSQETQYF. The chain uses TRBV12-3 or TRBV12-4 and TRBJ2-5, with D possibly called TRBD1 or TRBD2 (5 bases each). The CDR3 is 16 amino acids. With 6 bases removed from V and 1 base from J, the gap between germline ends came to 18 bases.

Details on this clonotype: At one end, the junction sequence differs from germline, possibly due to a read error. The V gene is TRBV6-5, the J gene TRBJ1-2, with unresolved D. The CDR3 runs to 14 residues. From germline, CDR1 is MNHEY and CDR2 SVGAGI. The CDR3 coding sequence is TGTACCAGCAGTTACCCGAGACCCAACTATGGCTACACCTTC. This encodes CTSSYPRPNYGYTF.

This clonotype was counted many times. J is TRBJ2-5 and V is TRBV7-2; the D gene is possibly TRBD1 (5 bases). V lost 4 bases, J lost 3 bases, and 9 bases lay in between. This CDR3 has 13 amino acids. Germline lookup yields CDR1 SGHTA and CDR2 FQGNSA. This CDR3 reads CASSSLGEETQYF. CDR3 DNA sequence: TGTGCCAGCAGCTCGTTAGGGGAAGAGACCCAGTACTTC.